This TCR beta chain was recovered during a study of blood T cell repertoires in COVID-19. Across the study: Samples came from the United States, Italy and Spain, spanning acute and convalescent COVID-19. PBMCs, B-cell-depleted T cells, or T cells were the source of the cDNA or gDNA that made up the material.

The V segment lost 2 bases and the J segment 5 bases; nucleotides outside the gene matches: 11. This CDR3 is 18 amino acids long. Germline values: CDR1 LGHNA, CDR2 YSLEER. As handled by the study authors: Reference gene primer amplification gave estimated nucleated cell counts. The method was immunoSEQ multiplex PCR; TCRdb's version includes in-frame clones alone and lacks a portion of them. V, J and clone size were drawn from that table, and D and trimming were deduced from the DNA. Of 100,000 to 120,000 clones listed, 75% to 90% are singletons. The sequencing input was peripheral blood. The receptor comes from a human donor in a cohort sampled during active COVID-19. The V and J genes are TRBV4-3 and TRBJ2-3; 12 bases are a match to TRBD2. CDR3 loop: CASSQSSGGAKRGDTQYF. CDR3 in DNA: TGCGCCAGCAGCCAATCTAGCGGGGGGGCTAAGCGGGGAGATACGCAGTATTTT.